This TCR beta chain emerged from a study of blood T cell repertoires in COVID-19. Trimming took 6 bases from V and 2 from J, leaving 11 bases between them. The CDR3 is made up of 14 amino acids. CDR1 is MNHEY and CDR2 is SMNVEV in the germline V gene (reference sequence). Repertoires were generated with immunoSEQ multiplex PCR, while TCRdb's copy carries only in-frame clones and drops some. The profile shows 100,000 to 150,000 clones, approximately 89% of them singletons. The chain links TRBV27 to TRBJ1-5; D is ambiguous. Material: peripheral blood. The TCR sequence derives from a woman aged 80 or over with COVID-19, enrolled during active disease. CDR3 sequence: CASSDSTGNQPQHF. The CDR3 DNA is TGTGCCAGCAGCGACTCAACGGGCAATCAGCCCCAGCATTTT.